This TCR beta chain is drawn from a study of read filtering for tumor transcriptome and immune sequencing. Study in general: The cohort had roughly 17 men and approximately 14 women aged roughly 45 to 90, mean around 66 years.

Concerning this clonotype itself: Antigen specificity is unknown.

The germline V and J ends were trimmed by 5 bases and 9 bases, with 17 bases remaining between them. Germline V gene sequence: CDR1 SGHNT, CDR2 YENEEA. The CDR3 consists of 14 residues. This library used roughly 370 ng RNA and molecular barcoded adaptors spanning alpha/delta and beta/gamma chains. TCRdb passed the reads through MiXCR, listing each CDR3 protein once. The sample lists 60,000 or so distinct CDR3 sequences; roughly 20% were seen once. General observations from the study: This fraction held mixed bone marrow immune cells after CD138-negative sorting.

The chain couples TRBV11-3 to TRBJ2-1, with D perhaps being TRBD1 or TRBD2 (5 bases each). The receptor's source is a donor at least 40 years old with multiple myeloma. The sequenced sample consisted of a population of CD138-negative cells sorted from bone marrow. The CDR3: CASSQGPWAGEQFF. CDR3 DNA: TGTGCCAGCAGCCAGGGACCTTGGGCAGGTGAGCAGTTCTTC.